Listed below are T cell receptor beta chains from one sample, sequenced in a study of siplizumab effects on memory and regulatory T cells. The data were produced by immunoSEQ multiplex PCR, yet TCRdb's version contains in-frame clones alone and is incomplete. This table holds over 60,000 clones, about 90% found once. Sequencing was performed on CD8+ T cells sorted from blood. These TCRs come from a human donor in good health. Each CDR3 is given with its conserved first and last residue. The D gene is left open where the match is weak. Rows may omit the clone size; those that give it use once, few, many or a size class.

size	V	J	D	DNA	CDR3
.	TRBV9	TRBJ1-1	.	TGTGCCAGCGGGCCGCGGGAAGCTTTCTTT	CASGPREAFF
.	TRBV13	TRBJ1-1	.	TGTGCCAGCAGCTTACGAGGGGCAGGGGACACTGAAGCTTTCTTT	CASSLRGAGDTEAFF
.	TRBV19	TRBJ1-1	.	TGTGCCAGTAGTAGGGGTTCCCGTGGTTTCTCTGAAGCTTTCTTT	CASSRGSRGFSEAFF
.	TRBV6-5	TRBJ1-1	.	TGTGCCAGCAGTTACGCCCCGGGGGCGACGACGACTGAAGCTTTCTTT	CASSYAPGATTTEAFF
once	TRBV27	TRBJ2-2	.	TGTGCCAGCAGTTTATCGGGGGGCCTCGGGGAGCTGTTTTTT	CASSLSGGLGELFF
.	TRBV18	TRBJ2-7	.	TGTGCCAGCTCACCACCAAGCTCCTACGAGCAGTACTTC	CASSPPSSYEQYF
.	TRBV27	TRBJ2-2	TRBD2	TGTGCCAGCAGTCCCCTAGAGCGGGGGGGCACCGGGGAGCTGTTTTTT	CASSPLERGGTGELFF
.	TRBV7-9	TRBJ2-5	.	TGTGCCAGCAGCGCCCCCGGGGTTAAAGAGACCCAGTACTTC	CASSAPGVKETQYF
.	TRBV6-1	TRBJ1-2	.	TGTGCCAGCATGGTTCTGACCACCTTC	CASMVLTTF
.	TRBV18	TRBJ1-2	.	TGTGCCAGCTCACCTAGTTTCCGGGACGAGGGCTATGGCTACACCTTC	CASSPSFRDEGYGYTF
.	TRBV12-5	TRBJ2-1	TRBD2	TGTGCTAGTGGAAACCTAGCGGGAGTTCATCATGAGCAGTTCTTC	CASGNLAGVHHEQFF
.	TRBV9	TRBJ2-1	.	TGTGCCAGCAGCCCTACCCCTGGGGATGAGCAGTTCTTC	CASSPTPGDEQFF
.	TRBV11-3	TRBJ2-5	TRBD2	TGTGCCAGCAGCCCTCAAGGATTAGCGGGAGATCCCCAAGAGACCCAGTACTTC	CASSPQGLAGDPQETQYF
.	TRBV2	TRBJ2-1	TRBD1	TGTGCCAGCAGTCCCCCTCGGACAGGGGTGCGAAATGAGCAGTTCTTC	CASSPPRTGVRNEQFF
.	TRBV11-2	TRBJ2-7	TRBD2	TGTGCCAGCAGCTTATTTGCGGGGGGCTACGAGCAGTACTTC	CASSLFAGGYEQYF
.	TRBV7-9	TRBJ2-1	.	TGTGCCAGCAGCTCCTGGGACGGCTACAATGAGCAGTTCTTC	CASSSWDGYNEQFF
.	TRBV7-3	TRBJ2-7	TRBD1	TGTGCCAGCAGCTTAGGGACAGGGGCCGAGCAGTACTTC	CASSLGTGAEQYF
.	TRBV11-2	TRBJ1-1	.	TGTGCCAGCAGCTCCCCTTCCCCAGAGTGGAGTGGGAACACTGAAGCTTTCTTT	CASSSPSPEWSGNTEAFF
.	TRBV6-5	TRBJ2-1	.	TGTGCCAGCGCAAACCAGGGTAGGGCAAATGAGCAGTTCTTC	CASANQGRANEQFF
.	TRBV6-5	TRBJ1-1	.	TGTGCCAGCAGTTACGCGGGAGGAGTTGGGAACACTGAAGCTTTCTTT	CASSYAGGVGNTEAFF
.	TRBV11-2	TRBJ2-7	.	TGTGCCAGCAGCTTAGGTCCAGGGAGCTCCTACGAGCAGTACTTC	CASSLGPGSSYEQYF
.	TRBV4-2	TRBJ2-2	.	TGTGCCAGCAGCCAATACCAGACCGGGGAGCTGTTTTTT	CASSQYQTGELFF
.	TRBV7-9	TRBJ1-5	.	TGTGCCAGCAGCTTAGGGTTCAGGGACAATCAGCCCCAGCATTTT	CASSLGFRDNQPQHF
.	TRBV13	TRBJ2-7	.	TGTGCCAGCAGCTTAGGCGGCGGGAACTACGAGCAGTACTTC	CASSLGGGNYEQYF
.	TRBV7-3	TRBJ1-1	TRBD1	TGTGCCAGCAGCCCACAGGGGGGAGGCACTGAAGCTTTCTTT	CASSPQGGGTEAFF
.	TRBV18	TRBJ2-1	TRBD2	TGTGCCAGCTCACCAGGCCCCGTAGCGGGAGGGCCGTACAATGAGCAGTTCTTC	CASSPGPVAGGPYNEQFF
.	TRBV29-1	TRBJ2-7	.	TGCAGCGTTGTAGAGGGCGAGCAGTACTTC	CSVVEGEQYF
.	TRBV5-6	TRBJ2-1	TRBD2	TGTGCCAGCAGCACTGACCCCGGGGGGACGCTATACAATGAGCAGTTCTTC	CASSTDPGGTLYNEQFF
.	TRBV6-1	TRBJ2-7	TRBD2	TGTGCCAGCAGTGAAGGACTAGCGGGGTCCTACGAGCAGTACTTC	CASSEGLAGSYEQYF
.	TRBV5-6	TRBJ1-1	.	TGTGCCAGCAGCTTGCGGGAGCAAGGGAACACTGAAGCTTTCTTT	CASSLREQGNTEAFF
.	TRBV6-6	TRBJ2-1	.	TGTGCCAGTCATTTGGGGATTTGGGTGGGTGAGCAGTTCTTC	CASHLGIWVGEQFF
.	TRBV14	TRBJ2-4	TRBD2	TGTGCCAGCAGCCCGCTTGCGGGAGGGAGTCTAGCCAAAAACATTCAGTACTTC	CASSPLAGGSLAKNIQYF
few	TRBV4-1	TRBJ2-7	.	TGCGCCAGCAGCCAAGAACAATCGGCAGGCTCCTACGAGCAGTACTTC	CASSQEQSAGSYEQYF
.	TRBV11-1	TRBJ2-1	TRBD2	TGTGCCAGCAGCTTGGGACTAGCGGGGGATGAGCAGTTCTTC	CASSLGLAGDEQFF
once	TRBV5-4	TRBJ2-7	.	TGTGCCAGCAGCCCAGAATTCCCCCACGAGCAGTACTTC	CASSPEFPHEQYF
.	TRBV4-2	TRBJ2-5	.	TGTGCCAGCAGCCAAGATCCAGGGCTAGGACGGTCCCAAGAGACCCAGTACTTC	CASSQDPGLGRSQETQYF
.	TRBV14	TRBJ2-7	.	TGTGCCAGCAGAAGGGCTCCGTCCTACGAGCAGTACTTC	CASRRAPSYEQYF
.	TRBV29-1	TRBJ2-2	TRBD1	TGCAGCGTTGAGGCCGGGACAGGGACCGGGGAGCTGTTTTTT	CSVEAGTGTGELFF
.	TRBV5-1	TRBJ1-1	.	TGCGCCAGCAGCTTGTTCGTCGGGAACACTGAAGCTTTCTTT	CASSLFVGNTEAFF
.	TRBV6-1	TRBJ2-1	.	TGTGCCAGCAGTGACGGCAATGAGCAGTTCTTC	CASSDGNEQFF
.	TRBV6-6	TRBJ2-1	.	TGTGCCAGCAGTTACTCAGGCGATGATGAGCAGTTCTTC	CASSYSGDDEQFF
once	TRBV27	TRBJ2-7	TRBD2	TGTGCCAGCAGTTGGACTAGCGGGACAAAATACGAGCAGTACTTC	CASSWTSGTKYEQYF
.	TRBV20-1	TRBJ2-7	.	TGCAGTGAAAAGGGCTACGAGCAGTACTTC	CSEKGYEQYF
.	TRBV27	TRBJ2-3	.	TGTGCCAGCAGTTGGGTCAACACAGATACGCAGTATTTT	CASSWVNTDTQYF
.	TRBV7-9	TRBJ1-5	.	TGTGCCAGCAGCTTAGGGGAACAGCCCCAGCATTTT	CASSLGEQPQHF
.	TRBV4-1	TRBJ2-3	TRBD2	TGCGCCAGCAGCCAACGGACTAGCGGGAGAACAGATACGCAGTATTTT	CASSQRTSGRTDTQYF
.	TRBV29-1	TRBJ1-5	.	TGCAGCGTTGAAGATCGTTGGGTTGCAGGGCTCAATCAGCCCCAGCATTTT	CSVEDRWVAGLNQPQHF
.	TRBV7-2	TRBJ1-2	.	TGTGCCGCAAGGGGGATCTATTATGGCTACACCTTC	CAARGIYYGYTF